This is a list of T cell receptor beta chains from one sample in a study of OX40 agonist ivuxolimab in advanced cancers. Clones were read by immunoSEQ multiplex PCR, and TCRdb kept only the in-frame ones, dropping some. Here the sample spans 55,000 to 75,000 clones, 85% being singletons. The sequenced sample was CD4+ or CD8+ T cells sorted from blood, obtained in a trial of the OX40 agonist ivuxolimab. The receptors shown here come from an adult with an advanced solid tumor such as melanoma, head and neck, liver or kidney cancer. Both conserved end residues are part of each CDR3. D genes are given only for firm matches. The size field is filled for only some rows; it gives once, few, many or a size class.

TGTGCCAGCAGCTTCTCACGGGAGGGCTTCTACAATGAGCAGTTCTTC	CASSFSREGFYNEQFF	TRBD2	TRBV7-9	TRBJ2-1	once
TGTGCCAGCAGCTTAGCGCGGGACCGAGGCACAGATACGCAGTATTTT	CASSLARDRGTDTQYF	.	TRBV7-9	TRBJ2-3	.
TGTGCCAGCAGTGACAGACTAGCGGGGTTAGCCAAAAACATTCAGTACTTC	CASSDRLAGLAKNIQYF	TRBD2	TRBV6-1	TRBJ2-4	.
TGTGCCATCAGTGAGTCCGAGGACAGGTGGGACACTGAAGCTTTCTTT	CAISESEDRWDTEAFF	TRBD1	TRBV10-3	TRBJ1-1	.
TGCGCCAGCAGCCAATCCGGCCTTACAGCCACAGATACGCAGTATTTT	CASSQSGLTATDTQYF	.	TRBV4-1	TRBJ2-3	.
TGTGCCAGCAGCGTCAGCAATGAGCAGTTCTTC	CASSVSNEQFF	.	TRBV7-9	TRBJ2-1	.
TGTGCCAGCAGCCCGGACATGGGACAGCCAATGAACACTGAAGCTTTCTTT	CASSPDMGQPMNTEAFF	TRBD1	TRBV7-6	TRBJ1-1	once
TGTGCCAGCAGTTACTCTTTGTCTCAGCCCCAGCATTTT	CASSYSLSQPQHF	.	TRBV6-6	TRBJ1-5	.
TGTGCCAGCAGCTTTTCCAGGGGGCATAGCCACGAGCAGTACTTC	CASSFSRGHSHEQYF	TRBD1	TRBV7-3	TRBJ2-7	.
TGCGCCAGCATCCTGGGACTAGCGGGAGGCCGCGGTGAGCAGTTCTTC	CASILGLAGGRGEQFF	TRBD2	TRBV10-2	TRBJ2-1	.
TGTGCCAGCAGCCCAGGACAGGACTACAATCAGCCCCAGCATTTT	CASSPGQDYNQPQHF	TRBD1	TRBV7-9	TRBJ1-5	.
TGTGCCAGCAAGAGACTAGCGGGAGTCTACGAGCAGTACTTC	CASKRLAGVYEQYF	TRBD2	TRBV27	TRBJ2-7	.
TGTGCCAGCAGTTATCCAGACGGTGAAGCTTTCTTT	CASSYPDGEAFF	.	TRBV6-5	TRBJ1-1	.
TGTGCCAGCGGGGACGAGGGGGGGCATTATGGCTACACCTTC	CASGDEGGHYGYTF	.	TRBV7-2	TRBJ1-2	.
TGTGCCAGCAGCTCGACAGGGCTCCAGGATGGCTACACCTTC	CASSSTGLQDGYTF	TRBD1	TRBV5-5	TRBJ1-2	.
TGTGCCAGCAGTTACTCGACGCTCTACGAGCAGTACTTC	CASSYSTLYEQYF	.	TRBV6-6	TRBJ2-7	.
TGTGCCAGCAGCTTTGACGGACGAAATAATTCACCCCTCCACTTT	CASSFDGRNNSPLHF	.	TRBV5-4	TRBJ1-6	.
TGTGCCAGCAGCTTAGTTACAGGGATTCAGAATGAGCAGTTCTTC	CASSLVTGIQNEQFF	.	TRBV7-9	TRBJ2-1	.
TGTGCCAGCAGCTCTCCGGCCTCACCGAACGAGCAGTACTTC	CASSSPASPNEQYF	.	TRBV7-9	TRBJ2-7	.
TGCGCCAGCAGCTTGGTATTGTTCACCGGGGAGCTGTTTTTT	CASSLVLFTGELFF	.	TRBV5-1	TRBJ2-2	.
TGTGCCAGCAGTGGGGGGGCTCGCCGACGAGCTTTCTTT	CASSGGARRRAFF	.	TRBV6-1	TRBJ1-1	.
TGTGCCAGCCATCGTGCGACAGGGCTCAATGAGCAGTTCTTC	CASHRATGLNEQFF	TRBD1	TRBV18	TRBJ2-1	.
TGTGCCAGCAGCCTGGGACTAGCGGGAAGGAATGAGCAGTTCTTC	CASSLGLAGRNEQFF	TRBD2	TRBV5-4	TRBJ2-1	.
TGTGCCAGCAGCTACCAGACAGGGGGCATAGATACGCAGTATTTT	CASSYQTGGIDTQYF	TRBD1	TRBV7-6	TRBJ2-3	.
TGTGCCAGCAGTGAAGGCAGGGGTCGGGGCACAGATACGCAGTATTTT	CASSEGRGRGTDTQYF	.	TRBV2	TRBJ2-3	.
TGCGCCAGCAGCTGGGGACAGCCGAGCTCTGGGGCCAACGTCCTGACTTTC	CASSWGQPSSGANVLTF	TRBD1	TRBV5-1	TRBJ2-6	.
TGTGCCAGCAGTGAATTGTACGGCCCTAACTATGGCTACACCTTC	CASSELYGPNYGYTF	.	TRBV25-1	TRBJ1-2	.
TGCGCCAGCAGTCAATCCCCCCCGGGCTACACCTTC	CASSQSPPGYTF	.	TRBV23-1	TRBJ1-2	few
TGTGCCAGTAGTATAACAGATACGCAGTATTTT	CASSITDTQYF	.	TRBV19	TRBJ2-3	.
TGTGCCAGCAGCGTAGGGAGGGGTTCACCCCTCCACTTT	CASSVGRGSPLHF	.	TRBV9	TRBJ1-6	.
TGCGCCAGCAGCTCCGACGGGACCTATGGCTACACCTTC	CASSSDGTYGYTF	.	TRBV5-1	TRBJ1-2	.
TGTGCCATCAGTGGCCCCGGTAATCGACAGGACCTATTCTATGGCTACACCTTC	CAISGPGNRQDLFYGYTF	.	TRBV10-3	TRBJ1-2	once
TGCGCCAGCAGCTTGACAGCGGGGGGGTCCGGGGAGCTGTTTTTT	CASSLTAGGSGELFF	TRBD2	TRBV5-1	TRBJ2-2	.
TGTGCTAGTGGTTTCTTCCCTAGGGGGGAACCCTACAATGAGCAGTTCTTC	CASGFFPRGEPYNEQFF	.	TRBV12-5	TRBJ2-1	.
TGTGCCAGCAGCTTAACGGGGACACGCGAGCAGTACTTC	CASSLTGTREQYF	.	TRBV7-3	TRBJ2-7	.
TGTGCCAGCAGCTTAGGGATTAGCTCCTACGAGCAGTACTTC	CASSLGISSYEQYF	.	TRBV7-2	TRBJ2-7	.
TGTGCCAGCAGTTTATTGAGAGGGACTAGCAATCAGCCCCAGCATTTT	CASSLLRGTSNQPQHF	.	TRBV28	TRBJ1-5	.
TGTGCCACTCGGGGGCAGGGGAATGGCTACACCTTC	CATRGQGNGYTF	.	TRBV7-9	TRBJ1-2	.
TGCGCCAGCAGCCAAGGGATAGGGGCCTCGAACACTGAAGCTTTCTTT	CASSQGIGASNTEAFF	.	TRBV4-3	TRBJ1-1	.
TGCGCCAGCAGCCCCGGACTAGCGGGAACCCCCTACAATGAGCAGTTCTTC	CASSPGLAGTPYNEQFF	TRBD2	TRBV4-1	TRBJ2-1	.
TGTGCCAGCAGCTATTCCGGGACAGGGCATGCCACTGAAGCTTTCTTT	CASSYSGTGHATEAFF	TRBD1	TRBV11-3	TRBJ1-1	.
TGCAGTGCTACCCGGGGTACTGAGCAGTTCTTC	CSATRGTEQFF	.	TRBV20-1	TRBJ2-1	.
TGTGCCAGCAGACGGACCAAGAACACTGAAGCTTTCTTT	CASRRTKNTEAFF	.	TRBV28	TRBJ1-1	.
TGTGCCTGGACCGGACAAGGGGTGGACACTGAAGCTTTCTTT	CAWTGQGVDTEAFF	.	TRBV30	TRBJ1-1	once
TGTGCCAGCTCAGAACAATCGGGGGTTTGGGGCCTCAACAATGAGCAGTTCTTC	CASSEQSGVWGLNNEQFF	.	TRBV18	TRBJ2-1	.
TGTGCCAGCAGTTCCCCAGGGCAGCCCCAGCATTTT	CASSSPGQPQHF	.	TRBV27	TRBJ1-5	.
TGTGCCAGCAGCCTCACTAGCGCCAGCTCCTACGAGCAGTACTTC	CASSLTSASSYEQYF	TRBD2	TRBV9	TRBJ2-7	.
TGTGCCAGCAGTTTATCAGGGGGCGCGTCGGCTTTCTTT	CASSLSGGASAFF	TRBD1	TRBV27	TRBJ1-1	.
TGTGCCAGCAGCTTTCAGAGCGAAAAACTGTTTTTT	CASSFQSEKLFF	.	TRBV7-9	TRBJ1-4	once